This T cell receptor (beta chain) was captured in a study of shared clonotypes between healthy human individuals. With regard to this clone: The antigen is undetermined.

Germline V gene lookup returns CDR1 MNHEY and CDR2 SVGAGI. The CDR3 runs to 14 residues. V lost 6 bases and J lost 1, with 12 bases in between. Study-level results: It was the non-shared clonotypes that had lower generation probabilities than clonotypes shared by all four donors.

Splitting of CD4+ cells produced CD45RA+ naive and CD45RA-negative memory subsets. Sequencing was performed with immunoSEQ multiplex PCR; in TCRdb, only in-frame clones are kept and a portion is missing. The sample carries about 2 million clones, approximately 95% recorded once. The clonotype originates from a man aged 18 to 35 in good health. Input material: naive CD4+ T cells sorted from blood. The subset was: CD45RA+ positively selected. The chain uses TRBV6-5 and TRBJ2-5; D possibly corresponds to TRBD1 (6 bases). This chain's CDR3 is CASRAGTTQETQYF. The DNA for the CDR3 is TGTGCCAGCAGGGCCGGGACAACCCAAGAGACCCAGTACTTC.